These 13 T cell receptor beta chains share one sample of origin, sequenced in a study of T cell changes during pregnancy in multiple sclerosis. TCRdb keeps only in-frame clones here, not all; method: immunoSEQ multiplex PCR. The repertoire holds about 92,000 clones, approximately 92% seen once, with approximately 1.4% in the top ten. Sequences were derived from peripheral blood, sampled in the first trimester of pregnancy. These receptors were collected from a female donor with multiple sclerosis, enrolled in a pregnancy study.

CDR3 in amino acids: CASLTPGRGREAFF. CDR3 nucleotides: TGTGCCAGCTTAACCCCCGGCAGGGGCCGTGAAGCTTTCTTT. This chain uses TRBV18 with TRBJ1-1, with D possibly being TRBD1 (6 bases). The CDR3 runs to 14 residues. Germline V gives CDR1 KGHSH, CDR2 LQKENI. Trimming took off 7 bases at V and 7 bases at J, with 19 bases between the two ends.

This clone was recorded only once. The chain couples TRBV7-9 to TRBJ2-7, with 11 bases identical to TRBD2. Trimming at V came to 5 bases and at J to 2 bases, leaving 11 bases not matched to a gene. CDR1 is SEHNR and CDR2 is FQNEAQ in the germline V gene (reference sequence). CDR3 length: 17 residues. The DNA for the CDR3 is TGTGCCAGCAGCCCCTTTAAGACTAGCGGGACCCCCTACGAGCAGTACTTC. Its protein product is CASSPFKTSGTPYEQYF.

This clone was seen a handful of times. The CDR3 bases are TGTGCCTGGAGTTTGAGCGACTACGAGCAGTACTTC. Translation: CAWSLSDYEQYF. This sequence joins TRBV30 and TRBJ2-7; D is ambiguous. Trimming cost V 2 bases and J 3 bases, with 8 bases left between them. Germline V CDR1 and CDR2: GTSNPN, SVGIG (reference sequence). The CDR3 contains 12 residues.

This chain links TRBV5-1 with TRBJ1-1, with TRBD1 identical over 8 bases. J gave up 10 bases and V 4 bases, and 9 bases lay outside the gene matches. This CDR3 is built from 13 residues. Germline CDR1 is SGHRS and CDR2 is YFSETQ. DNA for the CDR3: TGCGCCAGCAGCCGACAGGGGCTGAACGTAGCTTTCTTT. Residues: CASSRQGLNVAFF. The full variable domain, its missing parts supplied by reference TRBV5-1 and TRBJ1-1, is KAGVTQTPRYLIKTRGQQVTLSCSPISGHRSVSWYQQTPGQGLQFLFEYFSETQRNKGNFPGRFSGRQFSNSRSEMNVSTLELGDSALYLCASSRQGLNVAFFGQGTRLTVV.

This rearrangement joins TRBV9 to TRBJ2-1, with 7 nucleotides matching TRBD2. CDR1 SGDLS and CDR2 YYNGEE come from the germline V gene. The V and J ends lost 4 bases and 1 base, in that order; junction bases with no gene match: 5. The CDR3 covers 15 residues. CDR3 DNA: TGTGCCAGCAGCCTTAGCGGGCATTCCTACAATGAGCAGTTCTTC. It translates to CASSLSGHSYNEQFF.

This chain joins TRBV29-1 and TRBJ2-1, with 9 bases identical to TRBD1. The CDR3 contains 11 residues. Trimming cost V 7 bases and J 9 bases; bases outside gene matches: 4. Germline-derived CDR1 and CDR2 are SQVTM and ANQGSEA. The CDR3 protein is CSGTGAGEQFF. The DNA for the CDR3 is TGCAGCGGGACAGGGGCTGGTGAGCAGTTCTTC.

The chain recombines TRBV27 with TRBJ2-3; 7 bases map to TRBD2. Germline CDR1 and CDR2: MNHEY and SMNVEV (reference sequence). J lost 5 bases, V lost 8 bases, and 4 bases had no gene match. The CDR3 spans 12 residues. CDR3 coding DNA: TGTGCCAGCGCTACGGGGGGAGATACGCAGTATTTT. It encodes CASATGGDTQYF.

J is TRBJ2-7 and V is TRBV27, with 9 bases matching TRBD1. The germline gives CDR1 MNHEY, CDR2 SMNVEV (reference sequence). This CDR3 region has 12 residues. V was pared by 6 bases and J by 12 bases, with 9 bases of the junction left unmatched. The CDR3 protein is CASRTGQGRLYF. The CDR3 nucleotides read TGTGCCAGCAGAACGGGACAGGGAAGGCTGTACTTC.

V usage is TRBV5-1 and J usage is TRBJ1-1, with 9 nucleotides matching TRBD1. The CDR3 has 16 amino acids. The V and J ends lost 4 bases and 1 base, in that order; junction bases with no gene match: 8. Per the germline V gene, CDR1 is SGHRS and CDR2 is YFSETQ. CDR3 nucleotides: TGCGCCAGCAGCGCACGGCCGGGACAGGGGAACACTGAAGCTTTCTTT. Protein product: CASSARPGQGNTEAFF.

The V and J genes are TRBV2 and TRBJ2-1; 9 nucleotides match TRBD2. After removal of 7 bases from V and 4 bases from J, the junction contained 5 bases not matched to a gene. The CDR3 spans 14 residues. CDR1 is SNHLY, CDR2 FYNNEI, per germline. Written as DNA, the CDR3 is TGTGCCAGCATGCTAGCGGGAAGGTACAATGAGCAGTTCTTC. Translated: CASMLAGRYNEQFF.

The DNA for the CDR3 is TGCAGTGCCGCCGCCGGACAAACAGTCGAGCAGTACTTC. This sequence encodes CSAAAGQTVEQYF. The genes are TRBV29-1 and TRBJ2-7; possibly TRBD1 for D (5 bases). Germline V gene data show CDR1 as SQVTM and CDR2 as ANQGSEA. This CDR3 is built from 13 residues.

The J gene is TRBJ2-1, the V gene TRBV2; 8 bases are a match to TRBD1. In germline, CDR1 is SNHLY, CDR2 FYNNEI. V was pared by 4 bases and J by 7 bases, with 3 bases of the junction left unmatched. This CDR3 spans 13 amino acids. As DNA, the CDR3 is TGTGCCAGCAGTGGGGACAGGCGAAATGAGCAGTTCTTC. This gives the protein CASSGDRRNEQFF. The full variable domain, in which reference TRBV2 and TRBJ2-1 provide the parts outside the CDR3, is EPEVTQTPSHQVTQMGQEVILRCVPISNHLYFYWYRQILGQKVEFLVSFYNNEISEKSEIFDDQFSVERPDGSNFTLKIRSTKLEDSAMYFCASSGDRRNEQFFGPGTRLTVL.

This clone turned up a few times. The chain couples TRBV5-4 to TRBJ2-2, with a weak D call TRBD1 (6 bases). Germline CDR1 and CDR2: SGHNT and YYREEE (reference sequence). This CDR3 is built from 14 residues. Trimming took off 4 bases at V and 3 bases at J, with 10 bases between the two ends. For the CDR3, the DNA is TGTGCCAGCAGCCCCGCAGGGGACACCGGGGAGCTGTTTTTT. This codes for CASSPAGDTGELFF.